This T cell receptor beta chain was profiled in a study of cytomegalovirus exposure and HLA in healthy donors (dated by TCRdb to about 2017). With regard to the full study: An earlier analysis of a few hundred of the donors reported 276 Gb of sequence data and 95 million to 140 million unique TCR beta sequences obtained from 180 million or so T cells. The study was designed to test whether signatures of past pathogen exposure could be identified by cataloging public T cell receptors. The study combined high-throughput TCR immunosequencing, statistical association of individual TCRs with disease status, and machine learning to predict cytomegalovirus infection status. Of the 398 genotyped donors, 65% to 90% were placed in the genetic ancestry cluster associated with self-reported Caucasian donors. A later genetic analysis used genome-wide SNP genotypes for about 60% of the roughly 700 donors, treating that subset as a discovery cohort. In a later analysis, previously published TCR beta repertoires from hundreds of donors were re-analyzed and high-resolution HLA genotyping was added so that TCR occurrence patterns could be studied. Along with the roughly 700-subject first cohort, a separate validation cohort of over 90 different subjects was used. An earlier analysis of roughly 580 of the donors used high-throughput TCR beta sequencing to judge whether each TCR beta V gene segment behaved as functional or pseudogenic. Rather than using new phenotypic data, the later analysis identified candidate immune exposures from TCR beta sequences and from how often those sequences occurred across donors. Because of strong linkage in the cohort, roughly 5 DR-DQ haplotypes were treated as single units for association and clustering. HLA typing included class I and class II loci at four-digit resolution. Typing coverage differed by locus: A, B, C, DRB1 and DQB1 were typed in about 620-640 donors, DQA1 in 500 to 550, DPA1 in 606, and DPB1 in just under 490. Every repertoire in the discovery cohort had been generated on one and the same sequencing platform. Among some 410 genotyped donors of the cohort, an average of about 240,000 unique TCR beta nucleotide sequences were sequenced per donor, roughly 18% of them non-productive. The study profiled the T cell repertoires of hundreds of subjects by immunosequencing and related them to cytomegalovirus serostatus. Donor age, sex, ethnicity and CMV serostatus were compiled alongside the repertoire data. An early release that covered several hundred HLA-typed donors contained around 300 gigabases of sequencing data and 85 million to 100 million unique TCR sequences.

The germline V gene encodes CDR1 WSHSY and CDR2 SAAADI. Trimming takes 4 bases from V and 4 bases from J, and the germline ends sit 10 bases apart. Including cysteine and phenylalanine, the CDR3 has 13 amino acids. Only the CDR3 DNA is retained, 39 bases long and in frame from the first base. In the case of this clone: Its specific antigen is unknown. Base qualities are missing; no much larger clone stands one base away.

Preparation of the library involved the immunoSEQ multiplex PCR assay. A mixture of 60 forward primers for TCR Vbeta segments and 13 reverse primers for TCR Jbeta segments was used in the multiplex PCR. The CDR3 region of rearranged TCR beta genes was amplified from genomic DNA by a multiplex PCR assay. The amplified TCR beta libraries were sequenced on the Illumina HiSeq System as 87-base-pair reads. From the authors' description of their analysis: A later analysis counted about 80 million unique TCR beta chains across the 690 or so repertoires, and around 9.9 million of these chains were shared by at least two donors. Raw reads were error-corrected and collapsed into unique sequences with a nearest-neighbor algorithm that merged closely related sequences to remove PCR and sequencing errors. Alignment of CDR3 sequences to IMGT reference sequences was used to assign V, D and J gene segments. For a sequence to be retained, a match of at least six nucleotides was required to both a V gene segment and a J gene segment. A rearrangement was called productive if the CDR3 had no stop codons and remained in frame with V and J, and every other rearrangement was called non-productive. CDR3 was defined by IMGT convention, running from the second conserved V-encoded cysteine to the conserved J-encoded phenylalanine. The earlier analysis of about 530 of the donors excluded any sequence lacking an unambiguous match to a single V gene segment. An earlier analysis of approximately 590 of the donors classified V segments as functional when productive rearrangements were above 56.7% and as segregating when the standard deviation between donors was above 5%. A statistical classification framework was developed to diagnose cytomegalovirus status using the catalog of TCR beta chain sequences. In a later analysis, TCR nucleotide sequences were compared against IMGT/GENE-DB human TR gene sequences so that V and J genes could be assigned. A later analysis assigned CDR3 sequences and most-parsimonious VDJ recombination scenarios with the TCRdist pipeline. In a later analysis, each TCR beta chain was defined by its CDR3 amino acid sequence together with its V-gene family, and reads without a unique V-gene family were excluded. A later analysis removed several hundred highly shared, low-generation-probability nucleotide sequences to deal with suspected cross-contamination and a sequencing artifact. In a later analysis, a clonal expansion index for each public chain was calculated from normalized within-repertoire ranks of inferred template counts. In a later analysis, generation probabilities were computed with a VDJ recombination model fitted to out-of-frame rearrangements, and the resulting probabilities were checked against IGoR. In a later analysis, TCR-TCR, TCR-HLA and TCR-CMV co-occurrence was scored with hypergeometric tests, and a repertoire-size bias correction was applied to TCR pairs. A later analysis estimated false discovery rates by permuting HLA or CMV assignments 20 times. A later analysis grouped co-occurring TCRs with DBSCAN, adding TCRdist sequence similarity when clustering within HLA-allele-positive subsets. Repertoires with fewer than 30,000 or more than 120,000 public chains were left out of co-occurrence clustering, as were a handful of repertoires with anomalous nucleotide sharing. Drawn from immuneACCESS, this table holds only the in-frame rearrangements with V and J called that TCRdb kept. Clones are partly lost; checked studies trace under half to an unresolved V gene and leave the rest unexplained. That table furnishes V, J and clone size, whereas the DNA furnished D and trimming. The sample data list 95,000 to 150,000 clones, and approximately 78% of these were observed just once. 0.85% to 1.4% of the sample is held by the ten biggest clonotypes.

The cohort consisted of some 670 healthy bone marrow donors. At the time of sampling, every cohort member was nominally healthy, though immune exposures that went unrecorded were likely present. The donor tested CMV seronegative and was one of the 352 seronegative cohort members. A peripheral blood sample was collected from each donor, and TCR beta sequencing was performed on peripheral blood mononuclear cells. The Qiagen DNeasy Blood Extraction Kit was used to extract genomic DNA from the blood cell samples. Findings and caveats that apply to the study as a whole: The presence/absence analyses assumed that sequencing depth was roughly uniform across donors, and that assumption may not be true. In a later analysis, the rate of TCR association differed among HLA loci, with DRB1 alleles having the most associated TCRs and HLA-C alleles having the fewest. In an earlier analysis of 587 of the donors, most TCR beta V segments were observed in productive rearrangements about 87% or about 30% of the time, broadly matching IMGT annotations. A later analysis found that most CMV-associated TCR beta chains appeared HLA-restricted, with HLA associations seemingly driven largely by CMV exposure. Some IMGT-functional V segments, including TRBV6-2 and TRBV6-3, could not be distinguished by the 87-base-pair reads and were therefore excluded. The authors suggested that the approach could potentially be generalized to other disease states and immunological phenotypes. Across donors, most TCR sequences were observed very rarely, whereas some public TCRs were present in many individuals. Three of the identified cytomegalovirus-associated TCR beta chains were confirmed in vitro to be specific for cytomegalovirus antigens. Compared with equally common non-associated chains, HLA-associated TCR beta chains in a later analysis were more clonally expanded and had lower generation probabilities. The classifier was reported to diagnose cytomegalovirus status with high specificity and sensitivity in both the original and validation cohorts. The earlier analysis of approximately 590 of the donors excluded some 15 rarely observed V segments, including chromosome 9 orphons, because counts were too low. Compared with the approximately 600-donor mean, donors in an Asian-associated ancestry cluster had fewer N-insertions in productive TCRs, according to a later genetic analysis. Because some donors lacked HLA typing at each locus, the association tests relied only on the typed subset. Assigning TCR associations to individual alleles was difficult when HLA alleles, especially DR and DQ, strongly co-occurred. In a later analysis, several top co-occurrence clusters were reported to appear linked to parvovirus B19, influenza, CMV and Epstein-Barr virus. This cohort had only TCR beta chains sequenced, and the lack of alpha or paired-chain data limited which features could be detected. A further reported finding was that TCR beta sequences accurately predicted the HLA-A and HLA-B alleles for most subjects in the first cohort. An association between a missense DCLRE1C variant and V-gene and J-gene trimming of TCR beta chains was found in a later genetic analysis and replicated in an independent cohort. CMV serostatus was the only immune exposure information available for the cohort. Specific HLA alleles were associated with some 15,000 TCR beta sequences at a false discovery rate of 0.05 in a later analysis. The sequencing pipeline was judged likely to have produced a cluster of highly shared sequence variants as a technical artifact. Linkage disequilibrium might explain the correlated functional status among segregating V segments, but an unknown experimental factor could not be ruled out. In the study, 150 to 200 TCR beta chains were listed as associated with cytomegalovirus.

Recombination joined TRBV10-2 with TRBJ2-5; TRBD2 is a weak D gene call, 5 bases matching. This receptor was taken from a woman in her thirties in good health and CMV-seronegative. The sample taken for sequencing was PBMCs. CDR3 region: CASSVSVGETQYF. In nucleotides, the sequence is TGCGCCAGCAGTGTTAGCGTTGGAGAGACCCAGTACTTC.